The 13 T cell receptor beta chains presented below share a single source sample, sequenced in a study of blood T cell repertoires in COVID-19. The data were produced by immunoSEQ multiplex PCR, yet TCRdb's version contains in-frame clones alone and is incomplete. The sample holds 100,000 to 150,000 clones, approximately 90% seen once. The sample taken for sequencing was peripheral blood. All receptors derive from a man aged 55 to 70 with COVID-19, enrolled during active disease.

Only one count was recorded for this clone. V usage is TRBV5-8 and J usage is TRBJ2-5; D is possibly TRBD1 (5 bases). Between the trimmed V and J ends, which lost 4 bases and 3 bases, there was a span of 16 bases. The CDR3 runs to 15 residues. Germline V gives CDR1 SGHTS, CDR2 YDEGEE. CDR3 amino acids: CASSHRQVAKETQYF. For the CDR3, the DNA is TGTGCCAGCAGCCACAGGCAGGTCGCTAAAGAGACCCAGTACTTC. Together with reference TRBV5-8 and TRBJ2-5, the CDR3 gives the full variable domain: EAGVTQSPTHLIKTRGQQATLRCSPISGHTSVYWYQQALGLGLQFLLWYDEGEERNRGNFPPRFSGRQFPNYSSELNVNALELEDSALYLCASSHRQVAKETQYFGPGTRLLVL.

The chain links TRBV15 to TRBJ1-2; TRBD1 matches 7 bases. The V segment lost 4 bases and the J segment 2 bases; nucleotides outside the gene matches: 7. This CDR3 is 15 amino acids long. Per germline, CDR1 LNHNV and CDR2 YYDKDF (reference sequence). The chain's CDR3 is CATSTSPDRNYGYTF. CDR3 coding DNA: TGTGCCACCAGCACCTCCCCGGACAGGAACTATGGCTACACCTTC.

This clone appeared once. This sequence joins TRBV5-1 and TRBJ2-2; D call uncertain. The CDR3 covers 12 residues. V was clipped by 4 bases and J by 2 bases, with 3 bases between them. CDR1 SGHRS and CDR2 YFSETQ come from the germline V gene. The CDR3 protein is CASSPNTGELFF. CDR3 DNA sequence: TGCGCCAGCAGCCCTAACACCGGGGAGCTGTTTTTT. Looking up the rest from reference TRBV5-1 and TRBJ2-2 gives the full variable domain: KAGVTQTPRYLIKTRGQQVTLSCSPISGHRSVSWYQQTPGQGLQFLFEYFSETQRNKGNFPGRFSGRQFSNSRSEMNVSTLELGDSALYLCASSPNTGELFFGEGSRLTVL.

This clone was counted only a few times. The V call is TRBV5-4, the J call TRBJ2-1; D possibly corresponds to TRBD1 (6 bases). The CDR3 is 16 residues long. Germline assignment: CDR1 SGHNT and CDR2 YYREEE (reference sequence). Trimming removed 0 bases at V and 3 bases at J, with 13 bases between. The CDR3 loop reads CASSLGAGALYNEQFF. DNA for the CDR3: TGTGCCAGCAGCTTGGGCGCAGGGGCCCTCTACAATGAGCAGTTCTTC.

This clone turned up a few times. The genes are TRBV15 and TRBJ1-5, with a weak D call TRBD1 (5 bases). Germline lookup yields CDR1 LNHNV and CDR2 YYDKDF (reference sequence). The V gene lost 2 bases and the J gene lost 4 bases, with 15 bases spanning the gap. The CDR3 runs to 16 residues. CDR3 loop: CATSRQVSGRNQPQHF. The CDR3, as DNA: TGTGCCACCAGCAGACAGGTCTCAGGGAGGAATCAGCCCCAGCATTTT.

V is TRBV27 and J is TRBJ2-5; D gene ambiguous. The CDR3 has 13 amino acids. Germline-derived CDR1 and CDR2 are MNHEY and SMNVEV (reference sequence). V was shortened by 4 bases and J by 1 base, with 7 bases between the two germline ends. The CDR3 reads CASSSGLQETQYF. CDR3 DNA sequence: TGTGCCAGCAGTTCCGGTCTCCAAGAGACCCAGTACTTC.

Of note for this clone: Different DNA sequences within this sample yield the same CDR3. This sequence joins TRBV18 and TRBJ1-1; 8 positions match TRBD1. Germline lookup yields CDR1 KGHSH and CDR2 LQKENI. The length of the CDR3 is 14 residues. V lost 3 bases and J lost 1; bases outside the gene matches: 1. DNA of the CDR3: TGTGCCAGCTCACCGACAGGGGCGAACACTGAAGCTTTCTTT. It codes for CASSPTGANTEAFF.

The chain combines TRBV18 with TRBJ1-1; no clear D. V was trimmed by 2 bases and J by 5 bases, leaving 9 bases between them. The germline V gene has CDR1 KGHSH and CDR2 LQKENI. The CDR3 is made up of 13 amino acids. CDR3 amino acids: CASSPEPITEAFF. The CDR3 DNA reads as TGTGCCAGCTCACCAGAGCCTATTACTGAAGCTTTCTTT.

This chain uses TRBV29-1 with TRBJ2-3, with a tentative D call TRBD1 (6 bases). Trimming left V 6 bases short and J 5 bases short, with 12 bases between. CDR3 size: 12 residues. From germline, CDR1 is SQVTM and CDR2 ANQGSEA. As DNA, the CDR3 is TGCAGCGTATTTGGGGGCGGAGATACGCAGTATTTT. Translating it yields CSVFGGGDTQYF.

The gene calls are TRBV27 and TRBJ2-1; 9 bases align to TRBD1. Per the germline V gene, CDR1 is MNHEY and CDR2 is SMNVEV (reference sequence). This CDR3 spans 15 amino acids. V trimming: 5 bases; J trimming: 5 bases; junction bases outside the gene matches: 7. DNA for the CDR3: TGTGCCAGCAGTACCCGGACAGGGGTCGACAATGAGCAGTTCTTC. It yields the protein CASSTRTGVDNEQFF.

The rearrangement joins TRBV29-1 to TRBJ2-7, with 7 bases aligning to TRBD1. J gave up 6 bases and V 6 bases, and 17 bases lay outside the gene matches. Germline CDR1 reads SQVTM; CDR2 reads ANQGSEA. CDR3 length equals 15 residues. CDR3 protein: CSVLRDSSILREQYF. In DNA, the CDR3 is TGCAGCGTCTTAAGGGACAGCTCAATCCTACGCGAGCAGTACTTC.

The chain employs TRBV2 and TRBJ1-4; D possibly corresponds to TRBD1 (5 bases). The V end was cut by 6 bases, the J end by 3 bases, with 11 bases between. CDR1 and CDR2 (germline): SNHLY, FYNNEI. CDR3 length equals 14 residues. The CDR3 DNA sequence: TGTGCCAGCAGGGAGACAGACTCTAATGAAAAACTGTTTTTT. Its translation is CASRETDSNEKLFF.

This clone was observed a few times. The rearrangement joins TRBV7-8 to TRBJ1-3, with 7 bases identical to TRBD1. After removal of 6 bases from V and 2 bases from J, the junction contained 7 bases not matched to a gene. Germline CDR1 and CDR2: SGHVS and FQNEAQ. The CDR3 length is 15 residues. The CDR3 DNA reads as TGTGCCAGCAGGCAATATAGGGGGCCTGGAAACACCATATATTTT. Translating it yields CASRQYRGPGNTIYF.